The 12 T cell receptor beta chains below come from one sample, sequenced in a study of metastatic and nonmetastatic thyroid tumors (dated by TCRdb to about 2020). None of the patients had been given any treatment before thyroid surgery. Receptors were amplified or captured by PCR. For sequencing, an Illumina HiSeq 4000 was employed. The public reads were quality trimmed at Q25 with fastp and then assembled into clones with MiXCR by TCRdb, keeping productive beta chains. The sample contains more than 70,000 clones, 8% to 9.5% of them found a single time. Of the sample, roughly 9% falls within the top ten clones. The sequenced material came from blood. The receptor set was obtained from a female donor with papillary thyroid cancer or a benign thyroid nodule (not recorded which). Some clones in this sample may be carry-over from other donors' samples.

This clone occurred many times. The DNA for the CDR3 is TGCAGTGCTAGAGGTTATAGCAATCAGCCCCAGCATTTT. Translated: CSARGYSNQPQHF. The chain is built from TRBV20-1 and TRBJ1-5; D remains unclear. The ends were cut back, 1 base at V and 0 bases at J, with 4 bases in the middle. Germline values: CDR1 DFQATT, CDR2 SNEGSKA (reference sequence). The length of the CDR3 is 13 residues.

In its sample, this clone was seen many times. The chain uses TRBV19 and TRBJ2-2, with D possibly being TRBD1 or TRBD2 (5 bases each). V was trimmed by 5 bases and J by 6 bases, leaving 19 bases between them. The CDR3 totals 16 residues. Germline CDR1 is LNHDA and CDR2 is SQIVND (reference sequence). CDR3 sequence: CASSPAIGAVPGELFF. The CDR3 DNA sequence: TGTGCCAGTAGTCCAGCGATCGGGGCGGTTCCCGGGGAGCTGTTTTTT.

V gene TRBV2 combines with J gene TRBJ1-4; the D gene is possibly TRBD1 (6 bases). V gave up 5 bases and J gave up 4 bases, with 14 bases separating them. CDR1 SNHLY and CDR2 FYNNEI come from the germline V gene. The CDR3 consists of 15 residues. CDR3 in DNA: TGTGCCAGCAGTATGGGGGGCGGCGGTAATGAAAAACTGTTTTTT. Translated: CASSMGGGGNEKLFF.

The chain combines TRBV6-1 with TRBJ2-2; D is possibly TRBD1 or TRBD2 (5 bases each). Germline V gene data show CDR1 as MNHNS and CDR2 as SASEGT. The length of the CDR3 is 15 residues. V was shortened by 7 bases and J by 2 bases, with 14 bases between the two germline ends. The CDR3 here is CASTKGTANTGELFF. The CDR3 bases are TGTGCCAGCACCAAGGGGACGGCTAACACCGGGGAGCTGTTTTTT.

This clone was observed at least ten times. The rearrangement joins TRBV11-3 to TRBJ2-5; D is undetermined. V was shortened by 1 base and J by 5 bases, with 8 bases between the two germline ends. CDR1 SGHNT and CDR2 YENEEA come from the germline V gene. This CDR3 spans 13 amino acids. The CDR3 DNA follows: TGTGCCAGCAGCTTAGGAGCGTGGGAGACCCAGTACTTC. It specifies CASSLGAWETQYF.

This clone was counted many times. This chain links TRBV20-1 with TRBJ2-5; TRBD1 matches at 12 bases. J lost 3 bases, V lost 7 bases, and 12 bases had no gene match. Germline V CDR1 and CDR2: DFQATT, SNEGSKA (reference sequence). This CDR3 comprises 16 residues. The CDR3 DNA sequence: TGCAGTGTTGGGACAGGGGGCATCTCCACCAAAGAGACCCAGTACTTC. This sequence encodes CSVGTGGISTKETQYF.

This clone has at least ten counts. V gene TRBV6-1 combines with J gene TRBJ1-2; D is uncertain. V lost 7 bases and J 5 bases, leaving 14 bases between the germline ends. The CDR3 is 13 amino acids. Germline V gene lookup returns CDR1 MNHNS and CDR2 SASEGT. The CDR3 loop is CASTTKGGYGYTF. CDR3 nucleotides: TGTGCCAGCACCACCAAGGGCGGGTATGGCTACACCTTC.

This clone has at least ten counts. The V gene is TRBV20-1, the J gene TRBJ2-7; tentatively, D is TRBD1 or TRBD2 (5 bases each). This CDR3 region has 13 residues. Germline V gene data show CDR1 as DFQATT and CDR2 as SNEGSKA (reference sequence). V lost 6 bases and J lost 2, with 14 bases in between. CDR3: CSAIGTATYEQYF. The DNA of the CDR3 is TGCAGTGCGATAGGGACCGCGACCTACGAGCAGTACTTC.

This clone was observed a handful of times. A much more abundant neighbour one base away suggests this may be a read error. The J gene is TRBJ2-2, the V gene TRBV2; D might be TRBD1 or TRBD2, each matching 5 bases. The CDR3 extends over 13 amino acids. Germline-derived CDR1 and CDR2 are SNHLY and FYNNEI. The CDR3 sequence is CASKGHPTGELSF. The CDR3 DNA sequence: TGTGCCAGCAAAGGACACCCCACCGGGGAGCTGTCTTTT.

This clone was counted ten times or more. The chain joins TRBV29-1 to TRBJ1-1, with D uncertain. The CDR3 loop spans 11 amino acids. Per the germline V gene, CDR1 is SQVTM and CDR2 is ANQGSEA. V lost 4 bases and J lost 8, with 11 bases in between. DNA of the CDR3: TGCAGCGTTGTTGTCTTCACGGAAGCTTTCTTT. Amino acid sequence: CSVVVFTEAFF. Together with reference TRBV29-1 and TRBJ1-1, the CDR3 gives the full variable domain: SAVISQKPSRDICQRGTSLTIQCQVDSQVTMMFWYRQQPGQSLTLIATANQGSEATYESGFVIDKFPISRPNLTFSTLTVSNMSPEDSSIYLCSVVVFTEAFFGQGTRLTVV.

This CDR3 is CATARDRANYGYTF. In nucleotides, the CDR3 is TGTGCCACAGCTCGGGACAGGGCTAACTATGGCTACACCTTC. The rearrangement uses TRBV27 and TRBJ1-2; 9 bases match TRBD1. CDR1 and CDR2 (germline): MNHEY, SMNVEV (reference sequence). This CDR3 spans 14 amino acids. V was clipped by 10 bases and J by 0 bases; unmatched bases: 6.

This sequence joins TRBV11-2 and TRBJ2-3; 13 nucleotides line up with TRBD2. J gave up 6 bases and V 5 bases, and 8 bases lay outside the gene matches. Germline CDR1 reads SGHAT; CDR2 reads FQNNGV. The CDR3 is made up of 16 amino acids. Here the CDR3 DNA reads TGTGCCAGCAGCCCACTAGCGGGGGGGGGCATTGATACGCAGTATTTT. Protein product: CASSPLAGGGIDTQYF.